This is a list of T cell receptor beta chains from one sample in a study of somatic mutations in cytotoxic T cells in rheumatoid arthritis. Measured with immunoSEQ multiplex PCR; TCRdb has only the in-frame clones, and not every one. The data contain 15,000 to 20,000 clones, around 80% of them singletons. The specimen was CD8+ T cells sorted from blood. These receptors were obtained from an adult with rheumatoid arthritis. Both conserved end residues are part of each CDR3. A D gene is named only where the DNA matches it firmly. Clone size appears in some rows only: once, few, many, or a class for an expanded clone.

D: -; V: TRBV27; size: -; J: TRBJ1-2; DNA: TGTGCCAGCAGTTTTGAGGGGGACTATGGCTACACCTTC; CDR3: CASSFEGDYGYTF
D: -; V: TRBV11-2; size: -; J: TRBJ2-7; DNA: TGTGCCAGCAGCTTACACAGTTACGAGCAGTACTTC; CDR3: CASSLHSYEQYF
D: TRBD1; V: TRBV7-6; size: -; J: TRBJ2-7; DNA: TGTGCCAGCAGCTTTGGGGCGGGACAGGGTAACTACGAGCAGTACTTC; CDR3: CASSFGAGQGNYEQYF
D: -; V: TRBV11-2; size: -; J: TRBJ2-7; DNA: TGTGCCAGCGCCCTGGGCGGGGTATCCTACGAGCAGTACTTC; CDR3: CASALGGVSYEQYF
D: TRBD1; V: TRBV27; size: -; J: TRBJ1-1; DNA: TGTGCCAGCAGGACCTTCTTGACAGGGAGGACCACTGAAGCTTTCTTT; CDR3: CASRTFLTGRTTEAFF
D: -; V: TRBV6-5; size: once; J: TRBJ2-1; DNA: TGTGCCAGCAGTTTTCCGGGAGAAAATGAGCAGTTCTTC; CDR3: CASSFPGENEQFF
D: TRBD1; V: TRBV10-3; size: few; J: TRBJ2-3; DNA: TGTGCCATCAGTGGCCGGGACAGTAGCACAGATACGCAGTATTTT; CDR3: CAISGRDSSTDTQYF
D: -; V: TRBV19; size: -; J: TRBJ2-5; DNA: TGTGCCAGCGGGGACCCCTCGGAGACCCAGTACTTC; CDR3: CASGDPSETQYF
D: -; V: TRBV2; size: -; J: TRBJ2-3; DNA: TGTGCCAGCAGCGGTTACGAAGATACGCAGTATTTT; CDR3: CASSGYEDTQYF
D: -; V: TRBV10-3; size: -; J: TRBJ1-2; DNA: TGTGCCATCAATTCCGAGGGAACCGGTGGCTACACCTTC; CDR3: CAINSEGTGGYTF